This TCR beta chain was sequenced in a study of T cell responses to AZD1222 COVID-19 vaccine. Overall study results and limits: Females made up more of the donors, who were largely white British, and clonal diversity may have come out too low.

To note about this clone: Its cognate antigen is unknown.

Some clones are missing from TCRdb's copy, which holds only in-frame ones; the method was immunoSEQ multiplex PCR. The repertoire includes 60,000 to 65,000 clones, roughly 84% of them detected once, and less than 9.5% sits in the top ten. The CDR3 has 16 residues. Trimming took 3 bases from V and 4 from J, leaving 13 bases between them. Per germline, CDR1 SGHTA and CDR2 FQGNSA. The V call is TRBV7-2, the J call TRBJ2-6, with D perhaps assigned TRBD1 or TRBD2 (5 bases each). This clonotype originated in an adult in good health. Sequencing used peripheral blood, obtained on day 0 of AZD1222 vaccination. The CDR3 reads CASSLREGPGANVLTF. As DNA, the CDR3 is TGTGCCAGCAGCTTGAGAGAGGGGCCGGGGGCCAACGTCCTGACTTTC.